This T cell receptor beta chain came from a study of T cell responses to AZD1222 COVID-19 vaccine. Sequenced by immunoSEQ multiplex PCR; TCRdb stores in-frame clones only, minus some. The data contain about 120,000 clones, about four fifths of them seen just once; the ten biggest clones take up 4% to 5%. As for this clone: No antigen is known for it.

Study-level results: Just 5 to 7 people given AZD1222 tested seropositive at baseline.

V shed 1 base and J shed 7 bases, with 8 bases lying between them. This CDR3 is 13 amino acids long. Germline CDR1 and CDR2: SGHVS and FQNEAQ. The receptor's source is an adult in good health. This specimen was peripheral blood, taken on day 0 of AZD1222 vaccination. This chain connects TRBV7-8 to TRBJ1-3; D is uncertain. Here the CDR3 reads CASSLDRRNTIYF. In DNA, the CDR3 is TGTGCCAGCAGCTTAGACAGACGGAACACCATATATTTT.